Listed here are 9 T cell receptor beta chains from one sample, sequenced in a study of early T cells in non-severe SARS-CoV-2 infection. TCRdb analysed the 5' RACE reads with MiXCR anew, one entry per CDR3 protein. The repertoire has 30,000 to 40,000 distinct CDR3 sequences, approximately 7.9% of them found once; the top ten carry around 11%. Sequenced here: whole blood, sampled at baseline. These receptors originate from an adult who was a healthcare worker with PCR-confirmed SARS-CoV-2 infection or an uninfected control (not recorded which).

This clonotype was counted a few times. In nucleotides, the CDR3 is TGCGCCAGCAGCCGCGGGAGACAGAACACCTACGAGCAGTACTTC. This translates into CASSRGRQNTYEQYF. The V and J genes are TRBV5-1 and TRBJ2-7; TRBD2 aligns across 7 bases. CDR1 is SGHRS, CDR2 YFSETQ, per germline. The CDR3 loop spans 15 amino acids. The trim removed 4 bases at V and 2 bases at J, leaving 9 bases unmatched. Full variable domain (rest looked up from reference TRBV5-1 and TRBJ2-7): KAGVTQTPRYLIKTRGQQVTLSCSPISGHRSVSWYQQTPGQGLQFLFEYFSETQRNKGNFPGRFSGRQFSNSRSEMNVSTLELGDSALYLCASSRGRQNTYEQYFGPGTRLTVT.

This clonotype was observed many times. V is TRBV11-2 and J is TRBJ2-1, with D possibly TRBD2 on 7 matching bases. Per germline, CDR1 SGHAT and CDR2 FQNNGV. The CDR3 extends over 15 amino acids. V was pared by 5 bases and J by 4 bases, with 15 bases between. The DNA for the CDR3 is TGTGCCAGCAGCCCAGTTGCGGGGGCTTACAATGAGCAGTTCTTC. This sequence encodes CASSPVAGAYNEQFF.

Many counts were recorded for this clonotype. The chain is built from TRBV15 and TRBJ2-5, with a possible D match to TRBD2 (7 bases). This CDR3 contains 13 residues. Germline CDR1 LNHNV, CDR2 YYDKDF (reference sequence). Trimming took 8 bases from V and 1 from J, leaving 11 bases between them. The CDR3 nucleotides are TGTGCCACCCGGGGGGACATCCAAGAGACCCAGTACTTC. This encodes CATRGDIQETQYF. Looking up the rest from reference TRBV15 and TRBJ2-5 gives the full variable domain: DAMVIQNPRYQVTQFGKPVTLSCSQTLNHNVMYWYQQKSSQAPKLLFHYYDKDFNNEADTPDNFQSRRPNTSFCFLDIRSPGLGDTAMYLCATRGDIQETQYFGPGTRLLVL.

In this sample, this clonotype turned up a few times. The chain recombines TRBV10-2 with TRBJ2-3; 9 bases align to TRBD2. This CDR3 has 14 residues. V lost 4 bases and J lost 4; bases outside the gene matches: 3. The V gene's germline CDR1 is WSHSY and CDR2 SAAADI. Here the CDR3 DNA reads TGCGCCAGCAGTGGGGGACTAGCCGCAGATACGCAGTATTTT. The encoded protein is CASSGGLAADTQYF.

The rearrangement joins TRBV3-1 to TRBJ1-1, with a possible D match to TRBD1 (6 bases). V lost 4 bases, J lost 11 bases, and 14 bases lay in between. CDR3 length equals 12 residues. From germline, CDR1 is LGHDT and CDR2 YNNKEL (reference sequence). The CDR3 DNA sequence: TGTGCCAGCAGCCGGGGCAACAGGGTCGCTTTCTTT. Protein product: CASSRGNRVAFF.

This chain uses TRBV7-2 with TRBJ2-7, with 9 bases matching TRBD2. The CDR3 extends over 15 amino acids. Germline lookup yields CDR1 SGHTA and CDR2 FQGNSA. V gave up 8 bases and J gave up 6 bases; unmatched junction bases: 14. CDR3 protein: CASDAGGLAGAEQYF. In DNA, the CDR3 is TGTGCCAGCGATGCAGGGGGACTAGCAGGGGCCGAGCAGTACTTC.

For this clonotype: A much larger clone differs by one base, so this may be a read error. The CDR3, as DNA: TGTGCCAACAGCGCCTACAGGGGGAGCAATCAGCCCCAGCATTTT. Translation: CANSAYRGSNQPQHF. The chain couples TRBV7-6 to TRBJ1-5, with 8 positions matching TRBD1. The CDR3 has 15 amino acids. In germline, CDR1 is SGHVS, CDR2 FNYEAQ.

The chain carries TRBV7-6 and TRBJ2-1, with D maybe TRBD1 (5 bases). The CDR3 is 14 residues long. V was clipped by 5 bases and J by 5 bases, with 13 bases between them. Germline assignment: CDR1 SGHVS and CDR2 FNYEAQ. CDR3 sequence (DNA): TGTGCCAGCAGCCTGCAGGGTCGACACAATGAGCAGTTCTTC. This codes for CASSLQGRHNEQFF.

This clonotype was counted a few times. J is TRBJ2-1 and V is TRBV4-3; D gene uncertain. Per the germline V gene, CDR1 is LGHNA and CDR2 is YSLEER. The length of the CDR3 is 13 residues. The ends were cut back, 4 bases at V and 4 bases at J, with 8 bases in the middle. Written as DNA, the CDR3 is TGCGCCAGCAGCCGCGGAGTTTACAATGAGCAGTTCTTC. It codes for CASSRGVYNEQFF.